This TCR beta chain was sequenced in a study of T-cell reconstitution after alpha-beta-depleted transplantation in children. This sample's TCRbeta library carried unique molecular identifier barcodes. TCRdb reprocessed the PCR reads via MiXCR and lists one record per CDR3 protein. The profile covers fewer than 550,000 distinct CDR3 sequences, with more than 9.5% appearing a single time and 14% taken by the ten largest. Trimming left V 1 base short and J 11 bases short, with 11 bases between. This CDR3 spans 11 amino acids. In germline, CDR1 is DFQATT, CDR2 SNEGSKA (reference sequence). Findings and limits, study-wide: T cells produced anew were the main source of T-cell counts and diversity one year after transplant.

This clonotype was seen a handful of times. Antigen unknown. The chain uses TRBV20-1 and TRBJ1-1; D is undetermined. This TCR derives from a female patient aged 2-9 years who had a stem cell transplant for aplastic anemia, so the T cells may come from the graft donor. The sequencing used PBMCs, mostly from graft donor cells, collected 180 days after TCRalphabeta/CD19-depleted stem cell transplant. The CDR3 loop is CSARASPQAFF. DNA of the CDR3: TGCAGTGCTAGAGCTTCCCCTCAGGCTTTCTTT.